This T cell receptor (beta chain) stems from a study of early T cells in non-severe SARS-CoV-2 infection. This CDR3 contains 16 residues. Trimming took off 4 bases at V and 1 base at J, with 16 bases between the two ends. Looked up from germline, CDR1 is MGHRA and CDR2 is YSYEKL. Study-wide results and limits: VDJdb matching favored anti-spike CD8 responses, missing private and CD4 specificities.

From the 5' RACE reads, TCRdb called clonotypes with MiXCR, one entry per CDR3 protein. Of over 50,000 distinct CDR3 sequences listed, approximately 8% are singletons. The table lists this clonotype with many counts. What it binds is not known. This chain joins TRBV4-1 and TRBJ1-1; D unclear. This TCR came from an adult who was a healthcare worker with PCR-confirmed SARS-CoV-2 infection or an uninfected control (not recorded which). The sample was whole blood. In nucleotides, the CDR3 is TGCGCCAGCAGCCCTTCTCTTGGGAGTTCGAACACTGAAGCTTTCTTT. This encodes CASSPSLGSSNTEAFF.